This record looks at one TCR beta chain sequence and its context. Under the authors' procedure: Scientists estimated how many nucleated cells there were by amplifying reference gene primers. Profiling relied on immunoSEQ multiplex PCR, and the TCRdb table lists in-frame clones only, not all of them. That table furnishes V, J and clone size, whereas the DNA furnished D and trimming. The sample yields about 230,000 clones, approximately 80% seen once. The sample belongs to a study of blood T cell repertoires in COVID-19. The ends lost 0 bases at V and 7 bases at J; junction bases unmatched: 10. CDR3 length: 17 residues. Germline loops: CDR1 LNHDA, CDR2 SQIVND (reference sequence).

The rearrangement joins TRBV19 to TRBJ2-1; 9 bases are shared with TRBD2. The receptor was isolated from a woman older than 75 with COVID-19, enrolled during active disease. The sample consisted of peripheral blood. CDR3 region: CASSIDGRLAGRNEQFF. The CDR3 nucleotides read TGTGCCAGTAGTATAGATGGGAGGCTAGCGGGGAGGAATGAGCAGTTCTTC.